This T cell receptor beta chain was observed in a study of CXCR3-negative and CXCR3-positive naive CD8 T cells. About the study: Per-library TRB read counts averaged about 1.5 +/- 0.3 million, adding up to about 150 million in total.

This CDR3 region has 14 residues. The V gene's germline CDR1 is SEHNR and CDR2 FQNEAQ (reference sequence). About this clonotype itself: Its specificity is not known.

Through 5' RACE with UMI labels, the TRB cDNA libraries were prepared. TCRdb re-called the 5' RACE reads; one entry per CDR3 protein, DNA not given. The sample holds 75,000 or so distinct CDR3 sequences. Findings of the study overall: Memory CD8+ cells had much lower diversity, and both naive subsets had comparably high diversity. Naive cells, whether CXCR3-negative or CXCR3-positive, had similar TRBV-TRBJ usage, while memory cells differed.

Sequencing used naive CXCR3- CD8+ T cells from blood. Subset given: CD45RO-CCR7+CD27+CD95- naive CD8+ T cells lacking CXCR3 (TNR3-). The origin of this receptor is a human donor in good health. Some clones in this sample may be carry-over from other donors' samples. This chain uses TRBV7-9 with TRBJ2-5; TCRdb selects TRBD1, and the lack of DNA leaves this call unchecked. This CDR3 reads CASSPGANQETQYF.